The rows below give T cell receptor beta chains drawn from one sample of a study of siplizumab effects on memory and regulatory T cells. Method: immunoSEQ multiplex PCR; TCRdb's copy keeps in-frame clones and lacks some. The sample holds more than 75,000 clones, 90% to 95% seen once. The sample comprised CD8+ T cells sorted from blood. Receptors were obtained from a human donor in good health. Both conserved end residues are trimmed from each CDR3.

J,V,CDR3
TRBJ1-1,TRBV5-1,ASQGDLNTEAF
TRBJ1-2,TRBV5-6,ASSSYSRPGQGYT
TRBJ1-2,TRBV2,ASSENTGANYGYT
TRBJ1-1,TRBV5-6,ASSFVGMNTEAF
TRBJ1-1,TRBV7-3,ASSLNTGTEAF
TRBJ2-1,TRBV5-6,ASSLGTGRNEQF
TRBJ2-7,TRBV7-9,ASSLKDRLLDEQY
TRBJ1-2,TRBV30,ALKRGLGYT
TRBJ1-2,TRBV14,ASQPSGRADGGYT
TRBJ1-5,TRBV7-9,ASSEGQNQPQH
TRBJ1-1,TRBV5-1,ASSLETERNTEAF